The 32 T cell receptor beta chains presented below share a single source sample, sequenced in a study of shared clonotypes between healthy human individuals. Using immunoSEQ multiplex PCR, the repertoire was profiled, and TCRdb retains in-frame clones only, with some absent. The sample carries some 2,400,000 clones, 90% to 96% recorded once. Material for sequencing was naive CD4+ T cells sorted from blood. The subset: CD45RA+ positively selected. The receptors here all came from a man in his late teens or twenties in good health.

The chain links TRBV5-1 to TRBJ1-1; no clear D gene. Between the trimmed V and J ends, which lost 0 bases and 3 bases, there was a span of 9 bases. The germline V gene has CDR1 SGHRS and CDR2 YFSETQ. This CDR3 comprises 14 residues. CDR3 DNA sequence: TGCGCCAGCAGCTTGGTGCAGAGGGACACTGAAGCTTTCTTT. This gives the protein CASSLVQRDTEAFF.

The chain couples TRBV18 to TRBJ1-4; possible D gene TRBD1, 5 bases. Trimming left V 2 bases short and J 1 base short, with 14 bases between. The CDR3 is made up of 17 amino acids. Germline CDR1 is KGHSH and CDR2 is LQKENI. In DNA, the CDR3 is TGTGCCAGCTCACCAGTAGGGGAAGGCAGAACTAATGAAAAACTGTTTTTT. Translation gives CASSPVGEGRTNEKLFF.

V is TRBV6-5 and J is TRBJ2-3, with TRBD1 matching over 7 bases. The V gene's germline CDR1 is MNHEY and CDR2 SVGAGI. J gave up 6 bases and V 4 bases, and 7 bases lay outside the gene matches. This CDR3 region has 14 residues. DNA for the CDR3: TGTGCCAGCAGTTTAACCGCCAGGGGGGATACGCAGTATTTT. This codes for CASSLTARGDTQYF.

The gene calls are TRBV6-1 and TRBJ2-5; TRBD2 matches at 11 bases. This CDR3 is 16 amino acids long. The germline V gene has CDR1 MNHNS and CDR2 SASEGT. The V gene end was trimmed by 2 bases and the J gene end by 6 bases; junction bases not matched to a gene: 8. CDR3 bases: TGTGCCAGCAGTGAAAACATAGCGGGGGGGCGGAAGACCCAGTACTTC. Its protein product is CASSENIAGGRKTQYF.

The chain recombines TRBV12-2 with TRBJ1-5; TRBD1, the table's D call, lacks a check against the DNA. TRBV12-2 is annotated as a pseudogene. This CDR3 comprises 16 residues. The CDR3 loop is CASRLADRGQGQPQHF. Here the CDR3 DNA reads TGTGCAAGTCGCTTAGCCGACAGGGGGCAGGGTCAGCCCCAGCATTTT.

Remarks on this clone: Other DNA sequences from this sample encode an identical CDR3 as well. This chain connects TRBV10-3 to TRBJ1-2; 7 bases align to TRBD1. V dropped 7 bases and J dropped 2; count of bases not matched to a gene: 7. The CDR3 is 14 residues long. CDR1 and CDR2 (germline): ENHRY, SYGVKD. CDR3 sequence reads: CAITPRTGNYGYTF. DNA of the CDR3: TGTGCCATCACCCCAAGGACAGGAAACTATGGCTACACCTTC.

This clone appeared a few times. The CDR3 here is CASGLAGARGEQYF. The DNA for the CDR3 is TGTGCCAGCGGACTAGCGGGGGCCCGTGGCGAGCAGTACTTC. This sequence joins TRBV2 and TRBJ2-7; 13 nucleotides match TRBD2. Germline V gene lookup returns CDR1 SNHLY and CDR2 FYNNEI. CDR3 length: 14 residues. The trim removed 8 bases at V and 6 bases at J, leaving 7 bases unmatched. Full variable domain (rest looked up from reference TRBV2 and TRBJ2-7): EPEVTQTPSHQVTQMGQEVILRCVPISNHLYFYWYRQILGQKVEFLVSFYNNEISEKSEIFDDQFSVERPDGSNFTLKIRSTKLEDSAMYFCASGLAGARGEQYFGPGTRLTVT.

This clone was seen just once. In nucleotides, the CDR3 is TGTGCCAGCAGTTACCGGACAGGGGTGAACACTGAAGCTTTCTTT. Translated: CASSYRTGVNTEAFF. This chain connects TRBV6-5 to TRBJ1-1; 9 bases are shared with TRBD1. CDR3 length: 15 residues. From germline, CDR1 is MNHEY and CDR2 SVGAGI. V shed 2 bases and J 0 bases; nucleotides not matched to a gene: 1.

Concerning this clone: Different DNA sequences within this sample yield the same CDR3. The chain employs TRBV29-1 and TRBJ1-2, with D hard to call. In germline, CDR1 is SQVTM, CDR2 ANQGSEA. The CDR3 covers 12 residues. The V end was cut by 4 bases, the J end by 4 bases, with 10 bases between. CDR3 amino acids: CSVVEGRYGYTF. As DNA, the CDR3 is TGCAGCGTTGTGGAAGGGCGCTATGGCTACACCTTC. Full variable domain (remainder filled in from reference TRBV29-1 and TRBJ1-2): SAVISQKPSRDICQRGTSLTIQCQVDSQVTMMFWYRQQPGQSLTLIATANQGSEATYESGFVIDKFPISRPNLTFSTLTVSNMSPEDSSIYLCSVVEGRYGYTFGSGTRLTVV.

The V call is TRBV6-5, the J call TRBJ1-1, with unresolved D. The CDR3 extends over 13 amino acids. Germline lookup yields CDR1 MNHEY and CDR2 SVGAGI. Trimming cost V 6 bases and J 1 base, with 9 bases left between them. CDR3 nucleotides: TGTGCCAGCAGCGCCGGGTCGAACACTGAAGCTTTCTTT. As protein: CASSAGSNTEAFF.

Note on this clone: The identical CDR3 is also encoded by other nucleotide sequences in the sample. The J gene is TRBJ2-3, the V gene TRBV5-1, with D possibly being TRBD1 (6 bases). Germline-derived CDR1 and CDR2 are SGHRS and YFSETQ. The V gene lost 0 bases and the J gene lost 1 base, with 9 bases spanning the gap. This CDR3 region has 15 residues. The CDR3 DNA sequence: TGCGCCAGCAGCTTGGACAGGGTCGGCACAGATACGCAGTATTTT. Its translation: CASSLDRVGTDTQYF. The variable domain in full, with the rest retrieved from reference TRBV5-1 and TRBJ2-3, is KAGVTQTPRYLIKTRGQQVTLSCSPISGHRSVSWYQQTPGQGLQFLFEYFSETQRNKGNFPGRFSGRQFSNSRSEMNVSTLELGDSALYLCASSLDRVGTDTQYFGPGTRLTVL.

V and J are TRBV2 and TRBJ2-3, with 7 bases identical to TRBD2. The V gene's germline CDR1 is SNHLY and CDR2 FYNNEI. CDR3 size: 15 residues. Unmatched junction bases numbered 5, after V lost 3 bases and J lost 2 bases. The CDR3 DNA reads TGTGCCAGCAGTGATACGCGGGGGATCACAGATACGCAGTATTTT. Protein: CASSDTRGITDTQYF.

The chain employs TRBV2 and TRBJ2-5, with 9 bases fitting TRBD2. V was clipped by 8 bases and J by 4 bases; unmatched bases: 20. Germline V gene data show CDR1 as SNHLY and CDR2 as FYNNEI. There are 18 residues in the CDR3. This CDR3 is CASLQEPSLAGSRETQYF. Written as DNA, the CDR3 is TGTGCCAGCCTACAGGAGCCCTCACTAGCGGGCTCTCGAGAGACCCAGTACTTC.

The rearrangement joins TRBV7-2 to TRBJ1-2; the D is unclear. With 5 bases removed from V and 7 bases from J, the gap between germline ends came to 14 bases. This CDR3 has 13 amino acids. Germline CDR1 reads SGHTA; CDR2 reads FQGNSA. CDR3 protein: CASSTRPPSGYTF. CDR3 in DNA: TGTGCCAGCAGCACCAGACCGCCAAGTGGCTACACCTTC.

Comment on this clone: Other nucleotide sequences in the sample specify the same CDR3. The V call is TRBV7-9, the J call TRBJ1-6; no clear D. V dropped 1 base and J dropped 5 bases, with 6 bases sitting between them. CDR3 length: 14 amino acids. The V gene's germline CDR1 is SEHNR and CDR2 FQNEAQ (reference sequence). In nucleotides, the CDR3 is TGTGCCAGCAGCTTAGTTTTGGATAATTCACCCCTCCACTTT. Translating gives CASSLVLDNSPLHF.

CDR3 in DNA: TGTGCCAGCTCACCTTTCTCGGGACAGGGGTTCAATGAGCAGTTCTTC. Translation gives CASSPFSGQGFNEQFF. The V gene is TRBV18, the J gene TRBJ2-1; 10 bases map to TRBD1. The CDR3 contains 16 residues. The junction had 8 bases not matched to a gene; V was cut back by 3 bases and J by 6 bases. Germline assignment: CDR1 KGHSH and CDR2 LQKENI.

CDR3 DNA sequence: TGTGCCATCAGTGGGGTCGGAGCAGGTGCGACAACTAGGAGCTCCTACGAGCAGTACTTC. Residues: CAISGVGAGATTRSSYEQYF. The chain uses TRBV10-3 and TRBJ2-7; maybe TRBD2 (5 bases). Trimming took off 4 bases at V and 0 bases at J, with 28 bases between the two ends. Germline lookup yields CDR1 ENHRY and CDR2 SYGVKD. The CDR3 has 20 amino acids.

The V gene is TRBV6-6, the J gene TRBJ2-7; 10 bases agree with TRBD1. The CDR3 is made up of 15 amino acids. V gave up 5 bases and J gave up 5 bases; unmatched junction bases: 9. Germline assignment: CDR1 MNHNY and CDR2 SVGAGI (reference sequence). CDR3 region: CASSRPRDRGDEQYF. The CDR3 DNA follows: TGTGCCAGCAGTCGCCCAAGGGACAGGGGTGACGAGCAGTACTTC.

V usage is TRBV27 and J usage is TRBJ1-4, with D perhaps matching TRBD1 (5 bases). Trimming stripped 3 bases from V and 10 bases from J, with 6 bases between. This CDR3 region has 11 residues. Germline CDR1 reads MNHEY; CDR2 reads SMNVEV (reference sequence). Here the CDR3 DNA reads TGTGCCAGCAGTTTGGGGCTAAAACTGTTTTTT. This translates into CASSLGLKLFF.

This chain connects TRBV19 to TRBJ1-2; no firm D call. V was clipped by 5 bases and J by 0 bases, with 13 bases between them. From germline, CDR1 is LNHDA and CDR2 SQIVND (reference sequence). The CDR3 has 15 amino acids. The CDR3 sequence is CASSRVGSTNYGYTF. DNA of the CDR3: TGTGCCAGTAGTCGGGTAGGCTCTACTAACTATGGCTACACCTTC. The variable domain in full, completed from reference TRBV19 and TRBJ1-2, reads DGGITQSPKYLFRKEGQNVTLSCEQNLNHDAMYWYRQDPGQGLRLIYYSQIVNDFQKGDIAEGYSVSREKKESFPLTVTSAQKNPTAFYLCASSRVGSTNYGYTFGSGTRLTVV.

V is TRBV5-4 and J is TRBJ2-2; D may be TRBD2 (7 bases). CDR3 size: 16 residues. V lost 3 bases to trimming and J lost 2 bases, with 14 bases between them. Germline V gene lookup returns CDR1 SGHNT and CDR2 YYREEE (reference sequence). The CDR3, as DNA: TGTGCCAGCAGCTCACTAGGCGGGGGCAACACCGGGGAGCTGTTTTTT. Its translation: CASSSLGGGNTGELFF.

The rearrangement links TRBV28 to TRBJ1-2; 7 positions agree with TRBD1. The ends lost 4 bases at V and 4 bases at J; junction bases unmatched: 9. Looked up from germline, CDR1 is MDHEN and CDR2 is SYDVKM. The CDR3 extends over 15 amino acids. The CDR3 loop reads CASSSPGTEPYGYTF. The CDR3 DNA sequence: TGTGCCAGCAGTTCACCCGGGACAGAACCCTATGGCTACACCTTC.

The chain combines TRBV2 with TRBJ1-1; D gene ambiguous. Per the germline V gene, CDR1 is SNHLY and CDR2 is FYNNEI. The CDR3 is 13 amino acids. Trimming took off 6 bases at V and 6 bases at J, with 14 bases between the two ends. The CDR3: CASSAEVGAEAFF. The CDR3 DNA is TGTGCCAGCAGCGCAGAAGTTGGTGCTGAAGCTTTCTTT. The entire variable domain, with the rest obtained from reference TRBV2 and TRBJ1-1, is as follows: EPEVTQTPSHQVTQMGQEVILRCVPISNHLYFYWYRQILGQKVEFLVSFYNNEISEKSEIFDDQFSVERPDGSNFTLKIRSTKLEDSAMYFCASSAEVGAEAFFGQGTRLTVV.

CDR3 bases: TGCGCCAGCAGTTTCAGGGGTGGCGGGAGGGGCTACTACGAGCAGTACTTC. Amino acids: CASSFRGGGRGYYEQYF. This rearrangement joins TRBV5-1 to TRBJ2-7, with 9 bases that match TRBD2. The trim removed 5 bases at V and 3 bases at J, leaving 15 bases unmatched. Germline values: CDR1 SGHRS, CDR2 YFSETQ. CDR3 length equals 17 residues.

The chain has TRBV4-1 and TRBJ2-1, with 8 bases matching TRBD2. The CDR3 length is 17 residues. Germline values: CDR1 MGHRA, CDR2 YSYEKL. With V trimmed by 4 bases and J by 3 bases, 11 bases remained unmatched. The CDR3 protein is CASSPAGGEPNYNEQFF. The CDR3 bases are TGCGCCAGCAGCCCCGCGGGAGGCGAACCGAACTACAATGAGCAGTTCTTC.

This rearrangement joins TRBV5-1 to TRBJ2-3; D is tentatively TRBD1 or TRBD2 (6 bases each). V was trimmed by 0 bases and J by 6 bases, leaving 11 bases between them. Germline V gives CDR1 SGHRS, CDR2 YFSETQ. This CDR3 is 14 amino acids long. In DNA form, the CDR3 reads TGCGCCAGCAGCTTGGAAAGGGGGGAGGATACGCAGTATTTT. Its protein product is CASSLERGEDTQYF.

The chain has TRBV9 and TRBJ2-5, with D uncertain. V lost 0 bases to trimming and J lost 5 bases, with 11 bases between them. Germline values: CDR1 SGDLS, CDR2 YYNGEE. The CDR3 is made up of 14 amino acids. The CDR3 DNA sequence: TGTGCCAGCAGCGTAGGGGCAGATTCGGAGACCCAGTACTTC. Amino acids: CASSVGADSETQYF.

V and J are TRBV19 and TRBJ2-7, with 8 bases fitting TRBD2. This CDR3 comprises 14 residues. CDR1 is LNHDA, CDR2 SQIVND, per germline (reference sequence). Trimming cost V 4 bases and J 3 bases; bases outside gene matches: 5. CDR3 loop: CASSRSGSYYEQYF. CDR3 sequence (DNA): TGTGCCAGTAGTAGGAGCGGGAGCTACTACGAGCAGTACTTC. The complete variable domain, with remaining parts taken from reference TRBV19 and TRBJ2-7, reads DGGITQSPKYLFRKEGQNVTLSCEQNLNHDAMYWYRQDPGQGLRLIYYSQIVNDFQKGDIAEGYSVSREKKESFPLTVTSAQKNPTAFYLCASSRSGSYYEQYFGPGTRLTVT.

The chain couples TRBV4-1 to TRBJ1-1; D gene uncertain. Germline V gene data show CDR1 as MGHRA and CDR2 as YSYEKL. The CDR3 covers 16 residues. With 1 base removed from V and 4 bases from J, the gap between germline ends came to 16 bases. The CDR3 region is CASSQGRSDWGTEAFF. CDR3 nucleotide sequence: TGCGCCAGCAGCCAAGGGAGGTCGGATTGGGGCACTGAAGCTTTCTTT.

CDR3 bases: TGTGCCAGCAGCCGCACAGGGGAAACTGGAAACACCATATATTTT. It encodes CASSRTGETGNTIYF. The gene calls are TRBV9 and TRBJ1-3, with 7 positions matching TRBD1. This CDR3 spans 15 amino acids. Germline V gene lookup returns CDR1 SGDLS and CDR2 YYNGEE. V lost 4 bases to trimming and J lost 2 bases; unmatched junction nucleotides: 6.

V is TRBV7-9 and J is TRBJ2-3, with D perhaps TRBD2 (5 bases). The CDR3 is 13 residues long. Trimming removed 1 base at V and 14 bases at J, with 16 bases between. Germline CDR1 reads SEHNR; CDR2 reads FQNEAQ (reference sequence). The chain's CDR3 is CASSLGLRGPLYF. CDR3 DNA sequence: TGTGCCAGCAGCTTAGGTCTTCGAGGGCCTCTGTATTTT.

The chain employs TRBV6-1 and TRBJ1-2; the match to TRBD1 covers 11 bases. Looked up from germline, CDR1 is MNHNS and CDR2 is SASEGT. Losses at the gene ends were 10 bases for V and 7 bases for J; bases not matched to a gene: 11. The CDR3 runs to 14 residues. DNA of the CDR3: TGTGCCATCGATCCGGGACAGGGGGTCTTTGGCTACACCTTC. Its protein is CAIDPGQGVFGYTF.